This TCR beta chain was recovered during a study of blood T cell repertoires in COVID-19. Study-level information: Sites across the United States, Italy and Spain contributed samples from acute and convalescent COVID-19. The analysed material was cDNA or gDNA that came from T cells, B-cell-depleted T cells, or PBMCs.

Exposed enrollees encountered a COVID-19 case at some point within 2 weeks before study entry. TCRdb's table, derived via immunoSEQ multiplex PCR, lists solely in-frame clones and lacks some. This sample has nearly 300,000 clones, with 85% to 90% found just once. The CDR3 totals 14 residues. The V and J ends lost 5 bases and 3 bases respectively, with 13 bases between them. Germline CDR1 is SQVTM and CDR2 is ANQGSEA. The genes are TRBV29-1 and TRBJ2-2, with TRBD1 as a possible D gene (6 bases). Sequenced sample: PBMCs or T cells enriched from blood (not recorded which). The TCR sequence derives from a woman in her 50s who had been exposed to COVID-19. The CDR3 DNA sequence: TGCAGCGTTCGGTGGGCAGGGGACACCGGGGAGCTGTTTTTT. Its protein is CSVRWAGDTGELFF.